This T cell receptor beta chain was profiled in a study of T cells after yellow fever vaccination. TCRdb fed the 5' RACE reads into MiXCR, producing one record per CDR3 protein. The table lists over 300,000 distinct CDR3 sequences, 3% to 4.5% of them singletons. Germline assignment: CDR1 MNHEY and CDR2 SVGEGT. V was shortened by 2 bases and J by 4 bases, with 4 bases between the two germline ends. The CDR3 is 12 amino acids. This clonotype showed up many times. Its antigen is currently unknown. Study-wide points: Booster samples showed a return of most primary-vaccination clones (approximately 95% CD4, 70% to 90% CD8).

This TCR came from a young man who received the YFV17D yellow fever vaccine. Sequences were derived from PBMCs, sampled on the day of the yellow fever booster vaccination. The rearrangement joins TRBV6-2 or TRBV6-3 to TRBJ2-3; D call uncertain. CDR3 loop: CASSYVADTQYF. In DNA, the CDR3 is TGTGCCAGCAGTTACGTGGCAGATACGCAGTATTTT.